In its sample, the clone carrying this T cell receptor (beta chain) was seen a few times. Between the trimmed V and J ends, which lost 1 base and 3 bases, there was a span of 12 bases. The germline V gene has CDR1 SGHVS and CDR2 FQNEAQ. The CDR3 is 15 amino acids. MiXCR, applied by TCRdb to the 5' RACE reads, yields one record per CDR3 protein. The table has about 320,000 distinct CDR3 sequences, 14% seen once. The sample comes from a study of T-cell memory formation after mild COVID-19. This rearrangement joins TRBV7-8 to TRBJ1-1, with unresolved D. The sequenced sample was PBMCs or a T cell subset sorted from them (not recorded which). The receptor's source is a man younger than 30 who had mild COVID-19 (a few samples of this study predate the infection). Cell type and time point are not known. CDR3 amino acids: CASSLGAPIYTEAFF. The CDR3 DNA reads as TGTGCCAGCAGCTTAGGGGCGCCGATATACACTGAAGCTTTCTTT. Supplemented by reference TRBV7-8 and TRBJ1-1, the full variable domain reads GAGVSQSPRYKVAKRGQDVALRCDPISGHVSLFWYQQALGQGPEFLTYFQNEAQLDKSGLPSDRFFAERPEGSVSTLKIQRTQQEDSAVYLCASSLGAPIYTEAFFGQGTRLTVV.